The 5 T cell receptor beta chains reported below all come from one sample, sequenced in a study of blood T cell repertoires in COVID-19. Clones were read by immunoSEQ multiplex PCR, and TCRdb kept only the in-frame ones, dropping some. The sample holds around 84,000 clones, around 79% seen once. The sequencing sample was made of peripheral blood. Every receptor here comes from a man aged 45-60 years with active or convalescent COVID-19.

This clone was seen only once. This chain links TRBV11-2 with TRBJ1-2; D is unclear. Germline loops: CDR1 SGHAT, CDR2 FQNNGV. With 5 bases removed from V and 5 bases from J, the gap between germline ends came to 9 bases. The CDR3 spans 12 residues. CDR3 nucleotide sequence: TGTGCCAGCAGCACGACGGGGTATGGCTACACCTTC. Residues: CASSTTGYGYTF.

The DNA of the CDR3 is TGCGCCAGCAGCCGGGGCACTGAAGAGACCCAGTACTTC. Translating gives CASSRGTEETQYF. The V and J genes are TRBV4-3 and TRBJ2-5; D is perhaps TRBD1 (5 bases). Germline assignment: CDR1 LGHNA and CDR2 YSLEER. V dropped 4 bases and J dropped 3 bases, with 9 bases sitting between them. This CDR3 spans 13 amino acids.

This chain uses TRBV3-1 (or the pseudogene TRBV3-2) with TRBJ2-7; D is ambiguous. The V gene lost 4 bases and the J gene lost 6 bases, with 16 bases spanning the gap. The CDR3 contains 14 residues. Germline V lookup: CDR1 LGHDT, CDR2 YNNKEL (reference sequence). This chain's CDR3 is CASSPKSTSGEQYF. For the CDR3, the DNA is TGTGCCAGCAGCCCCAAAAGTACTTCAGGCGAGCAGTACTTC.

Sample share makes this clone medium-sized. V gene TRBV6-6 combines with J gene TRBJ1-4; 9 positions agree with TRBD1. CDR3 length equals 15 residues. Trimming took 5 bases from V and 5 from J; bases not matched to a gene: 6. Germline V gene data show CDR1 as MNHNY and CDR2 as SVGAGI (reference sequence). CDR3 DNA: TGTGCCAGCAGTCCTTGGACAGGGGTAAATGAAAAACTGTTTTTT. Its translation is CASSPWTGVNEKLFF.

Details on this clone: The same CDR3 arises from other DNA sequences in this sample as well. CDR3 nucleotide sequence: TGTGCCAGCAGCTTAGGCGGGGGGAATAATTCACCCCTCCACTTT. As protein: CASSLGGGNNSPLHF. The chain is built from TRBV7-2 and TRBJ1-6, with TRBD1 as a possible D gene (5 bases). The germline V gene encodes CDR1 SGHTA and CDR2 FQGNSA. This CDR3 has 15 residues. V shed 1 base and J shed 5 bases, with 9 bases lying between them.